This passage covers 2 T cell receptor beta chains from one sample sequenced in a study of T cells in Graves' hyperthyroidism and ophthalmopathy. Using RNA transcripts as the source, TCR beta CDR3 regions were amplified. Carried out on the TCR CDR3, a first-round RT-PCR used the HTBI primer set. TCRdb recomputed calls from the multiplex PCR reads with MiXCR, one row per CDR3 protein. The sample lists a few hundred thousand distinct CDR3 sequences; approximately 14% were seen once. Sample: blood. Receptors were obtained from a woman under 30 with Graves' hyperthyroidism.

This clonotype was seen more than once but under ten times. V usage is TRBV7-9 and J usage is TRBJ2-5; 11 bases map to TRBD2. The CDR3 consists of 18 residues. Germline assignment: CDR1 SEHNR and CDR2 FQNEAQ (reference sequence). Trimming cost V 5 bases and J 3 bases; bases outside gene matches: 14. CDR3: CASSRFGGGLADKETQYF. In nucleotides, the CDR3 is TGTGCCAGCAGCCGATTCGGGGGGGGACTAGCGGATAAAGAGACCCAGTACTTC.

There are many counts of this clonotype. The chain combines TRBV18 with TRBJ2-1; TRBD2 aligns across 7 bases. The CDR3 runs 16 residues. Germline V gives CDR1 KGHSH, CDR2 LQKENI. The trim removed 4 bases at V and 4 bases at J, leaving 10 bases unmatched. The CDR3 region is CASSQLGGSEYNEQFF. The CDR3 nucleotides read TGTGCCAGCTCACAATTAGGCGGGAGCGAATACAATGAGCAGTTCTTC. Based on the CDR3 plus reference TRBV18 and TRBJ2-1, the full variable domain is NAGVMQNPRHLVRRRGQEARLRCSPMKGHSHVYWYRQLPEEGLKFMVYLQKENIIDESGMPKERFSAEFPKEGPSILRIQQVVRGDSAAYFCASSQLGGSEYNEQFFGPGTRLTVL.